This is a list of T cell receptor beta chains from one sample in a study of T cell responses to AZD1222 COVID-19 vaccine. Method: immunoSEQ multiplex PCR; TCRdb's copy keeps in-frame clones and lacks some. The table has around 140,000 clones, around 94% seen once. The sample here was peripheral blood, taken after recovery from COVID-19. Every receptor here comes from an adult who had recovered from COVID-19. The CDR3 runs from the conserved cysteine through the conserved F or W. A D gene is named only where the DNA matches it firmly. The size entry is marked missing in some rows and otherwise reads once, few, many or a size class.

clone size: -
J gene: TRBJ1-1
V gene: TRBV15
D gene: -
CDR3 DNA: TGTGCCACCAGCAGAGATCGGAGCACTGAAGCTTTCTTT
CDR3 protein: CATSRDRSTEAFF

clone size: -
J gene: TRBJ2-7
V gene: TRBV5-4
D gene: TRBD2
CDR3 DNA: TGTGCCAGCAGCAACGATAGCGGGAGGGCCGCCTACGAGCAGTACTTC
CDR3 protein: CASSNDSGRAAYEQYF

clone size: -
J gene: TRBJ2-2
V gene: TRBV7-8
D gene: -
CDR3 DNA: TGTGCCAGCAGCTTAAGACCTATCGCCGGGGAGCTGTTTTTT
CDR3 protein: CASSLRPIAGELFF

clone size: -
J gene: TRBJ2-7
V gene: TRBV27
D gene: TRBD2
CDR3 DNA: TGTGCCAGCAGTGCTGCTAGCGGGAGGTACGACGAGCAGTACTTC
CDR3 protein: CASSAASGRYDEQYF

clone size: -
J gene: TRBJ2-7
V gene: TRBV7-8
D gene: TRBD2
CDR3 DNA: TGTGCCAGCCGGAACGATGGAATACCGGGACTACTCCCCTACGAGCAGTACTTC
CDR3 protein: CASRNDGIPGLLPYEQYF

clone size: -
J gene: TRBJ2-1
V gene: TRBV2
D gene: -
CDR3 DNA: TGTGCCAGTACTGGAGGGGATCTGGATGAGCAGTTCTTC
CDR3 protein: CASTGGDLDEQFF

clone size: -
J gene: TRBJ1-1
V gene: TRBV7-3
D gene: -
CDR3 DNA: TGTGCCAGCAGCTTAACGAGTGTCCTGAACACTGAAGCTTTCTTT
CDR3 protein: CASSLTSVLNTEAFF

clone size: -
J gene: TRBJ2-1
V gene: TRBV4-2
D gene: -
CDR3 DNA: TGTGCCAGCAGCCAAGATAGTTGGGGCACGGATGAGCAGTTCTTC
CDR3 protein: CASSQDSWGTDEQFF

clone size: -
J gene: TRBJ2-7
V gene: TRBV10-3
D gene: -
CDR3 DNA: TGTGCCTCCAGGCCAGGGCCAGAGGCTTACGAGCAGTACTTC
CDR3 protein: CASRPGPEAYEQYF

clone size: -
J gene: TRBJ2-3
V gene: TRBV5-4
D gene: TRBD2
CDR3 DNA: TGTGCCAGCAGCTTGGGGGCGGGAGGGCACACAGATACGCAGTATTTT
CDR3 protein: CASSLGAGGHTDTQYF

clone size: -
J gene: TRBJ2-2
V gene: TRBV24-1
D gene: TRBD1
CDR3 DNA: TGTGCCACCAGTGAACCCGGGACAGGGAAGAACACCGGGGAGCTGTTTTTT
CDR3 protein: CATSEPGTGKNTGELFF

clone size: once
J gene: TRBJ2-1
V gene: TRBV29-1
D gene: -
CDR3 DNA: TGCAGCGTTGAAGATTCTCGTAGTGAGCAGTTCTTC
CDR3 protein: CSVEDSRSEQFF

clone size: once
J gene: TRBJ2-7
V gene: TRBV28
D gene: TRBD2
CDR3 DNA: TGTGCCAGCACCCCAGGACTAGCCTACGAGCAGTACTTC
CDR3 protein: CASTPGLAYEQYF

clone size: -
J gene: TRBJ1-4
V gene: TRBV19
D gene: TRBD1
CDR3 DNA: TGTGCCAGTAGTATGCCGGGACAGGCTGAAAAACTGTTTTTT
CDR3 protein: CASSMPGQAEKLFF

clone size: once
J gene: TRBJ2-7
V gene: TRBV10-3
D gene: -
CDR3 DNA: TGTGCCATCAGTGAGGGGAAGGGTCACTACGAGCAGTACTTC
CDR3 protein: CAISEGKGHYEQYF

clone size: -
J gene: TRBJ1-2
V gene: TRBV10-3
D gene: TRBD1
CDR3 DNA: TGTGCCATCAGGCCCTCGACAGGGGGGAGCGGCTACACCTTC
CDR3 protein: CAIRPSTGGSGYTF

clone size: -
J gene: TRBJ2-7
V gene: TRBV28
D gene: -
CDR3 DNA: TGTGCCAGCAGTTTAGGGCTCGCGGGACGGCCGGGAGAGCAGTACTTC
CDR3 protein: CASSLGLAGRPGEQYF

clone size: -
J gene: TRBJ1-1
V gene: TRBV5-4
D gene: TRBD1
CDR3 DNA: TGTGCCAGCAGCTTGGGACAGGGGGTATCGGGCACTGAAGCTTTCTTT
CDR3 protein: CASSLGQGVSGTEAFF

clone size: -
J gene: TRBJ2-7
V gene: TRBV5-4
D gene: TRBD2
CDR3 DNA: TGTGCCAGCAGCTTCAATCGGGAGGTTCCCTACGAGCAGTACTTC
CDR3 protein: CASSFNREVPYEQYF

clone size: -
J gene: TRBJ1-5
V gene: TRBV27
D gene: -
CDR3 DNA: TGTGCCAGCAGTCCCGAACAGGGTGGTCAGCCCCAGCATTTT
CDR3 protein: CASSPEQGGQPQHF

clone size: -
J gene: TRBJ2-1
V gene: TRBV6-5
D gene: -
CDR3 DNA: TGTGCCTGTCTAAGCGGCTCGAGCTCCTACAATGAGCAGTTCTTC
CDR3 protein: CACLSGSSSYNEQFF

clone size: -
J gene: TRBJ1-4
V gene: TRBV19
D gene: -
CDR3 DNA: TGTGCCAGTAGTATTATCCGAATGGATGAAAAACTGTTTTTT
CDR3 protein: CASSIIRMDEKLFF

clone size: -
J gene: TRBJ2-7
V gene: TRBV10-3
D gene: -
CDR3 DNA: TGTGCCATCAGTGAGGACAGTGCAGTTTACGAGCAGTACTTC
CDR3 protein: CAISEDSAVYEQYF

clone size: -
J gene: TRBJ1-5
V gene: TRBV27
D gene: TRBD1
CDR3 DNA: TGTGCCAGCAGTTTATTAGGGACAGGCGGTGATCAGCCCCAGCATTTT
CDR3 protein: CASSLLGTGGDQPQHF

clone size: few
J gene: TRBJ2-1
V gene: TRBV11-3
D gene: -
CDR3 DNA: TGTGCCAGCAGCTTAGATTCAGCCTCCTACAATGAGCAGTTCTTC
CDR3 protein: CASSLDSASYNEQFF

clone size: -
J gene: TRBJ1-2
V gene: TRBV3-1/TRBV3-2
D gene: TRBD1
CDR3 DNA: TGTGCCAGCAGCCAAGGGAGGACAGGCTATGGCTACACCTTC
CDR3 protein: CASSQGRTGYGYTF

clone size: -
J gene: TRBJ2-7
V gene: TRBV19
D gene: -
CDR3 DNA: TGTGCCAGTAGTATTAAGGCCGTCTTCTCGATCACGGAGCAGTACTTC
CDR3 protein: CASSIKAVFSITEQYF

clone size: -
J gene: TRBJ2-7
V gene: TRBV27
D gene: TRBD2
CDR3 DNA: TGTGCCAGCAGTTCCGGGACTAGCGGAAGGGAGCAGTACTTC
CDR3 protein: CASSSGTSGREQYF

clone size: -
J gene: TRBJ1-3
V gene: TRBV19
D gene: -
CDR3 DNA: TGTGCCAGTAGTAGATCCACAGGAAACACCATATATTTT
CDR3 protein: CASSRSTGNTIYF

clone size: -
J gene: TRBJ1-1
V gene: TRBV12-3/TRBV12-4
D gene: TRBD1
CDR3 DNA: TGTGCCAGCAGCCTGACAGGGGGCTCTGAAGCTTTCTTT
CDR3 protein: CASSLTGGSEAFF

clone size: -
J gene: TRBJ2-2
V gene: TRBV6-1
D gene: -
CDR3 DNA: TGTGCCAGCAGTGAAGTGGTAGCGGCTAACACCGGGGAGCTGTTTTTT
CDR3 protein: CASSEVVAANTGELFF

clone size: -
J gene: TRBJ2-1
V gene: TRBV20-1
D gene: -
CDR3 DNA: TGCAGTGCTAGCGGTGAGAAAGAGCAGTTCTTC
CDR3 protein: CSASGEKEQFF

clone size: -
J gene: TRBJ1-5
V gene: TRBV6-6
D gene: -
CDR3 DNA: TGTGCCAGCAGTTACGGTAAGGGGTATAGCAATCAGCCCCAGCATTTT
CDR3 protein: CASSYGKGYSNQPQHF

clone size: -
J gene: TRBJ2-1
V gene: TRBV3-1/TRBV3-2
D gene: TRBD2
CDR3 DNA: TGTGCCAGCAGCCGGACTAGCGGGAGCCACAATGAGCAGTTCTTC
CDR3 protein: CASSRTSGSHNEQFF

clone size: -
J gene: TRBJ1-2
V gene: TRBV14
D gene: -
CDR3 DNA: TGTGCCAGCAGCCCGGCTCACTATGGCTACACCTTC
CDR3 protein: CASSPAHYGYTF

clone size: -
J gene: TRBJ2-2
V gene: TRBV27
D gene: TRBD2
CDR3 DNA: TGTGCCAGCAGCTTCCGACTAGCGCTGAACACCGGGGAGCTGTTTTTT
CDR3 protein: CASSFRLALNTGELFF

clone size: -
J gene: TRBJ1-2
V gene: TRBV6-1
D gene: -
CDR3 DNA: TGTGCCAGCAGTGAATCCAGGGGACTAGTATTATATGGCTACACCTTC
CDR3 protein: CASSESRGLVLYGYTF

clone size: -
J gene: TRBJ2-4
V gene: TRBV18
D gene: -
CDR3 DNA: TGTGCCAGCTCACCACAGGGTGCGTTGGGCAAAAACATTCAGTACTTC
CDR3 protein: CASSPQGALGKNIQYF

clone size: -
J gene: TRBJ1-2
V gene: TRBV3-1/TRBV3-2
D gene: TRBD1
CDR3 DNA: TGTGCCAGCAGGGGCGACAGGGGCAATTCCCGTGGCTACACCTTC
CDR3 protein: CASRGDRGNSRGYTF

clone size: once
J gene: TRBJ2-3
V gene: TRBV13
D gene: -
CDR3 DNA: TGTGCCAGCAGCTTAGATAGGACAGATACGCAGTATTTT
CDR3 protein: CASSLDRTDTQYF

clone size: -
J gene: TRBJ2-7
V gene: TRBV18
D gene: TRBD1
CDR3 DNA: TGTGCCAGCTCGCCGAGGGAACAGGGGGGACCTTCTGGCTCCTACGAGCAGTACTTC
CDR3 protein: CASSPREQGGPSGSYEQYF

clone size: -
J gene: TRBJ2-1
V gene: TRBV5-6
D gene: -
CDR3 DNA: TGTGCCAGCAGCCAATACAATGAGCAGTTCTTC
CDR3 protein: CASSQYNEQFF

clone size: -
J gene: TRBJ1-5
V gene: TRBV6-2/TRBV6-3
D gene: -
CDR3 DNA: TGTGCCAGCAGTTATGGGGAGGGGGTAGGCTATCAGCCCCAGCATTTT
CDR3 protein: CASSYGEGVGYQPQHF

clone size: -
J gene: TRBJ1-6
V gene: TRBV4-1
D gene: TRBD1
CDR3 DNA: TGCGCCAGCAGCCAAGGACAGGGAGGTTCACCCCTCCACTTT
CDR3 protein: CASSQGQGGSPLHF

clone size: -
J gene: TRBJ1-2
V gene: TRBV6-6
D gene: TRBD1
CDR3 DNA: TGTGCCAGCAGTCAGACGGGAGACAGGGGCTCTGGCTACACCTTC
CDR3 protein: CASSQTGDRGSGYTF

clone size: -
J gene: TRBJ2-3
V gene: TRBV5-4
D gene: -
CDR3 DNA: TGTGCCAGCGGCGAAGGACGTGCAGGGATTATAAGTACGCAGTATTTT
CDR3 protein: CASGEGRAGIISTQYF

clone size: -
J gene: TRBJ1-5
V gene: TRBV7-8
D gene: -
CDR3 DNA: TGTGCCAGCAGCTTAGAGGCGGGCAATCAGCCCCAGCATTTT
CDR3 protein: CASSLEAGNQPQHF

clone size: -
J gene: TRBJ2-1
V gene: TRBV7-2
D gene: TRBD2
CDR3 DNA: TGTGCCAGCAGCTGGGGGACTAGCGGGACTTGGGGTGAGCAGTTCTTC
CDR3 protein: CASSWGTSGTWGEQFF

clone size: once
J gene: TRBJ2-7
V gene: TRBV6-6
D gene: -
CDR3 DNA: TGTGCCAGCAAAGGAAACAGGGCTGACGAGCAGTACTTC
CDR3 protein: CASKGNRADEQYF

clone size: once
J gene: TRBJ1-6
V gene: TRBV7-9
D gene: -
CDR3 DNA: TGTGCCAGCAGCTCATCACCGGAGAGCTCACCCCTCCACTTT
CDR3 protein: CASSSSPESSPLHF

clone size: -
J gene: TRBJ1-5
V gene: TRBV5-5
D gene: -
CDR3 DNA: TGTGCCAGCAGCCCCCGCGGGGGGCCTGGTCAGCCCCAGCATTTT
CDR3 protein: CASSPRGGPGQPQHF

clone size: -
J gene: TRBJ2-5
V gene: TRBV11-2
D gene: TRBD2
CDR3 DNA: TGTGCCAGCAGCTTAGCAGAGGCACTGGCGGGGGGGACCCAGTACTTC
CDR3 protein: CASSLAEALAGGTQYF

clone size: once
J gene: TRBJ2-2
V gene: TRBV6-6
D gene: -
CDR3 DNA: TGTGCCAGCAGTCGATACCCGCGCGGTGGGGCCGGGGAGCTGTTTTTT
CDR3 protein: CASSRYPRGGAGELFF

clone size: once
J gene: TRBJ2-3
V gene: TRBV7-2
D gene: TRBD1
CDR3 DNA: TGTGCCAGCAGCTCGTACAGGGGAGCAGATACGCAGTATTTT
CDR3 protein: CASSSYRGADTQYF

clone size: few
J gene: TRBJ1-6
V gene: TRBV30
D gene: -
CDR3 DNA: TGTGCGTTGCGGCCAGGTCCAAGCTCCTATAATTCACCCCTCCACTTT
CDR3 protein: CALRPGPSSYNSPLHF

clone size: -
J gene: TRBJ2-1
V gene: TRBV11-3
D gene: -
CDR3 DNA: TGTGCCAGCAGCTTTGGGCACAATGAGCAGTTCTTC
CDR3 protein: CASSFGHNEQFF

clone size: -
J gene: TRBJ2-7
V gene: TRBV29-1
D gene: -
CDR3 DNA: TGCAGCGCCCGGGACGGAGCCTACGAGCAGTACTTC
CDR3 protein: CSARDGAYEQYF

clone size: -
J gene: TRBJ1-5
V gene: TRBV5-8
D gene: -
CDR3 DNA: TGTGCCAGCAGCTTGATGGGGAATCAGCCCCAGCATTTT
CDR3 protein: CASSLMGNQPQHF

clone size: once
J gene: TRBJ1-2
V gene: TRBV6-5
D gene: -
CDR3 DNA: TGTGCCAGCAGTTACTCGACGGGGGGAGGCTACACCTTC
CDR3 protein: CASSYSTGGGYTF

clone size: once
J gene: TRBJ1-6
V gene: TRBV3-1/TRBV3-2
D gene: TRBD1
CDR3 DNA: TGTGCCAGCAGCCAAGGGGGACAGGGCCTGAATTCACCCCTCCACTTT
CDR3 protein: CASSQGGQGLNSPLHF